A single sample gave rise to the 8 T cell receptor beta chains below, sequenced in a study of T cells after yellow fever vaccination. TCRdb re-called the 5' RACE reads through MiXCR, storing one row per CDR3 protein. The top ten hold about 0.9% of the sample, which has about 240,000 distinct CDR3 sequences, 6% to 7.5% seen once. The sequencing here drew on CD4+ T cells sorted from PBMCs, taken 15 days after the yellow fever booster vaccination. Receptor source: a man in his thirties or forties who received the YFV17D yellow fever vaccine.

This clonotype appeared a few times. V and J are TRBV5-5 and TRBJ2-1; 8 bases agree with TRBD2. Trimming took 6 bases from V and 2 from J; bases not matched to a gene: 16. Germline assignment: CDR1 SGHKS and CDR2 YYEKEE (reference sequence). The CDR3 totals 18 residues. The CDR3 loop reads CASTTLRGGATTYNEQFF. DNA of the CDR3: TGTGCCAGCACAACCCTTCGGGGGGGGGCCACAACCTACAATGAGCAGTTCTTC.

The table lists this clonotype with a few counts. The chain combines TRBV5-1 with TRBJ1-1, with unresolved D. The CDR3 runs 14 residues. Germline CDR1 is SGHRS and CDR2 is YFSETQ. V lost 7 bases to trimming and J lost 0 bases, with 13 bases between them. CDR3 sequence (DNA): TGCGCCAGCTCGTCGGGCAGGATGAACACTGAAGCTTTCTTT. It is translated as CASSSGRMNTEAFF.

The CDR3 bases are TGCAGTGCTCAGATGGGTAGCTCCTACAATGAGCAGTTCTTC. Protein product: CSAQMGSSYNEQFF. The chain has TRBV20-1 and TRBJ2-1; D call uncertain. This CDR3 contains 14 residues. Trimming removed 5 bases at V and 0 bases at J, with 11 bases between. CDR1 and CDR2 from the germline V gene are DFQATT and SNEGSKA (reference sequence).

This clonotype was seen many times. The chain has TRBV6-5 and TRBJ2-7; TRBD1 aligns across 7 bases. V shed 4 bases, J shed 5 bases, and the junction held 5 bases outside the gene matches. This CDR3 has 13 residues. Germline loops: CDR1 MNHEY, CDR2 SVGAGI. In DNA, the CDR3 is TGTGCCAGCAGTTCCCGGGACAGCAACGAGCAGTACTTC. Its protein product is CASSSRDSNEQYF.

The chain employs TRBV12-3 or TRBV12-4 and TRBJ2-1; TRBD1 matches at 9 bases. The V segment lost 6 bases and the J segment 5 bases; nucleotides outside the gene matches: 8. There are 15 residues in the CDR3. The CDR3 DNA sequence: TGTGCCAGCAGGCCTGGACAGGGGACGAACAATGAGCAGTTCTTC. Amino acids: CASRPGQGTNNEQFF.

This clonotype was recorded many times. The chain combines TRBV3-1 with TRBJ1-1; D unresolved. Germline values: CDR1 LGHDT, CDR2 YNNKEL (reference sequence). The CDR3 is 11 residues long. Trimming took off 5 bases at V and 6 bases at J, with 7 bases between the two ends. The CDR3 loop reads CASSYGPEAFF. In DNA, the CDR3 is TGTGCCAGCAGCTACGGGCCTGAAGCTTTCTTT.

There are many counts of this clonotype. The chain combines TRBV3-1 with TRBJ1-3; D is undetermined. Between the trimmed V and J ends, which lost 2 bases and 4 bases, there was a span of 12 bases. The CDR3 has 15 amino acids. Germline CDR1 LGHDT, CDR2 YNNKEL (reference sequence). The CDR3 coding sequence is TGTGCCAGCAGCCAAACCCCCTCGCTCGGAAACACCATATATTTT. Translating it yields CASSQTPSLGNTIYF.

The chain links TRBV20-1 to TRBJ2-7, with 7 bases lining up with TRBD1. CDR3 length equals 14 residues. CDR1 and CDR2 from the germline V gene are DFQATT and SNEGSKA (reference sequence). The CDR3 reads CSARGDSAAYEQYF. The DNA for the CDR3 is TGCAGCGCCAGAGGGGACAGCGCTGCCTACGAGCAGTACTTC.